One sample yielded the 23 T cell receptor beta chains listed below, sequenced in a study of blood T cells in healthy people across ages. Alongside a J-beta primer mix, a sample-barcoded 5' primer served in a second PCR lasting roughly 6 to 12 cycles. TCRdb used MiXCR to reprocess the 5' RACE reads, holding one entry per CDR3 protein. The repertoire holds hundreds of thousands of distinct CDR3 sequences, with about 30% as singletons. The sequenced material came from blood. The receptors were gathered from a woman of 80 years or more in good health.

This clonotype was seen ten or more times. This chain links TRBV6-6 with TRBJ1-2; tentative D call: TRBD1 (5 bases). Trimming removed 4 bases from V and 8 bases from J, with 14 bases in between. CDR1 is MNHNY and CDR2 is SVGAGI in the germline V gene (reference sequence). This CDR3 has 13 residues. CDR3 in DNA: TGTGCCAGCAGTTTGACGGGGTCAGGGGGCTACACCTTC. Protein sequence: CASSLTGSGGYTF.

This clonotype occurred a few times. A much larger clone is a single base away; this may be a read error. The rearrangement joins TRBV5-6 to TRBJ1-2; TRBD1 agrees at 9 bases. Trimming took 3 bases from V and 4 from J; bases not matched to a gene: 4. The germline V gene has CDR1 SGHDT and CDR2 YYEEEE. The CDR3 has 14 residues. The CDR3 loop is CASSCGQGLYGYTF. DNA of the CDR3: TGTGCCAGCAGCTGCGGACAGGGGCTCTATGGCTACACCTTC.

This sequence joins TRBV21-1 and TRBJ2-1; the D call of TRBD2 is as the table states it, not checked on the DNA. TRBV21-1 has pseudogene status. This CDR3 region has 15 residues. The CDR3 DNA reads TGTGCCAGGAGACCAGGCGCTAGCGGGGCCGATGAGCAGTTCTTC. Its protein product is CARRPGASGADEQFF.

Points on this clonotype: A clone one base away is much larger, so this may be a read error. The chain carries TRBV18 and TRBJ2-1; D uncertain. V shed 3 bases and J shed 7 bases, with 16 bases lying between them. Germline CDR1 and CDR2: KGHSH and LQKENI. The CDR3 has 15 residues. In DNA, the CDR3 is TGTGCCAGCTCACCTGCAGAGTTGTCTAGGAATGAGCAGTTCTTC. It yields the protein CASSPAELSRNEQFF.

The table lists this clonotype with many counts. The V and J genes are TRBV5-1 and TRBJ2-7; D is perhaps TRBD2 (5 bases). The germline V gene has CDR1 SGHRS and CDR2 YFSETQ. This CDR3 region has 15 residues. Trimming left V 0 bases short and J 1 base short, with 11 bases between. CDR3 nucleotides: TGCGCCAGCAGCTTGGGCGGGTCCGGTTCCTACGAGCAGTACTTC. Translation: CASSLGGSGSYEQYF.

The chain joins TRBV20-1 to TRBJ1-3; no firm D call. This CDR3 is 14 amino acids long. The V gene lost 5 bases and the J gene lost 0 bases, with 11 bases spanning the gap. From germline, CDR1 is DFQATT and CDR2 SNEGSKA (reference sequence). The CDR3 coding sequence is TGCAGTGCTTGGGCAGGACCCTCTGGAAACACCATATATTTT. This sequence encodes CSAWAGPSGNTIYF.

Points on this clonotype: This may arise from a read error, as a much more abundant clone is one base away. The rearrangement joins TRBV6-5 to TRBJ2-5; 11 bases align to TRBD2. The germline gives CDR1 MNHEY, CDR2 SVGAGI. The CDR3 is 15 amino acids. With 8 bases clipped from V and 11 bases from J, the junction kept 16 bases outside the gene matches. This CDR3 is CASSISGGGPRAQYF. The CDR3 DNA sequence: TGTGCCAGCTCGATTAGCGGGGGGGGACCCCGGGCTCAGTACTTC.

Note on this clonotype: Just one base apart from a much larger clone, this may be a read error. The CDR3 does not close with the conserved phenylalanine or tryptophan, likely indicating a read error. V is TRBV5-1 and J is TRBJ2-2; D may be TRBD1 (5 bases). Deletions cut 5 bases from V and 2 bases from J, with 13 bases between. Germline lookup yields CDR1 SGHRS and CDR2 YFSETQ. The CDR3 covers 15 residues. The CDR3 spells CASSSNGANTGELFV. CDR3 sequence (DNA): TGCGCCAGCAGTTCGAATGGGGCCAACACCGGGGAGCTGTTTGTT.

This chain links TRBV6-5 with TRBJ1-2; no clear D. Trimming took off 6 bases at V and 6 bases at J, with 14 bases between the two ends. The germline V gene encodes CDR1 MNHEY and CDR2 SVGAGI. This CDR3 contains 13 residues. CDR3 region: CASSPSWLNGYTF. CDR3 DNA sequence: TGTGCCAGCAGCCCTTCGTGGCTGAATGGCTACACCTTC.

This clonotype was counted a few times. The junction does not match germline at one end; this may be a read error. This chain links TRBV7-9 with TRBJ1-4, with 10 positions matching TRBD1. Germline lookup yields CDR1 SEHNR and CDR2 FQNEAQ (reference sequence). There are 15 residues in the CDR3. CDR3 loop: CASSLPTGGREKRFF. CDR3 DNA sequence: TGTGCCAGCAGCTTGCCGACAGGGGGCCGGGAAAAACGGTTTTTT. The whole variable domain, filled in from reference TRBV7-9 and TRBJ1-4, reads DTGVSQNPRHKITKRGQNVTFRCDPISEHNRLYWYRQTLGQGPEFLTYFQNEAQLEKSRLLSDRFSAERPKGSFSTLEIQRTEQGDSAMYLCASSLPTGGREKRFFGSGTQLSVL.

This clonotype turned up a few times. A much larger clone lies one base from this, so it may be a read error. The rearrangement links TRBV15 to TRBJ2-3, with TRBD2 matching 8 bases. The germline CDR1 and CDR2 sequences are LNHNV and YYDKDF (reference sequence). The length of the CDR3 is 15 residues. CDR3 sequence (DNA): TGTGCCGCCAGCAGAGGAGCGGGGGTTGGAGATACGCAGTATTTT. Translation gives CAASRGAGVGDTQYF.

About this clonotype itself: This may come from a read error, since a much larger clone is one base off. CDR3 in DNA: TGTTCCAGCAGCTTCGTCGGGCAGGCAAGAGCTAACTATGGCTACACCTTC. Amino acid sequence: CSSSFVGQARANYGYTF. The gene calls are TRBV11-3 and TRBJ1-2, with unresolved D. The CDR3 extends over 17 amino acids. Germline CDR1 SGHNT, CDR2 YENEEA.

This clonotype has at least ten counts. The chain is built from TRBV15 and TRBJ2-7; D remains ambiguous. The V end lost 0 bases, the J end lost 7 bases, and 7 bases lay between the germline ends. The CDR3 is made up of 12 amino acids. Germline V CDR1 and CDR2: LNHNV, YYDKDF (reference sequence). The CDR3 loop reads CATSREVGEQYF. In DNA, the CDR3 is TGTGCCACCAGCAGAGAGGTAGGGGAGCAGTACTTC.

The J gene is TRBJ2-5, the V gene TRBV5-1; tentatively, D is TRBD2 (5 bases). The CDR3 consists of 15 residues. Per germline, CDR1 SGHRS and CDR2 YFSETQ. Between the trimmed V and J ends, which lost 0 bases and 4 bases, there was a span of 13 bases. The CDR3 reads CASSLERVGGETQYF. Here the CDR3 DNA reads TGCGCCAGCAGCTTGGAGAGGGTAGGCGGAGAGACCCAGTACTTC.

V is TRBV30 and J is TRBJ1-1; D might be TRBD1 (5 bases). Trimming stripped 3 bases from V and 3 bases from J, with 14 bases between. In germline, CDR1 is GTSNPN, CDR2 SVGIG (reference sequence). CDR3 size: 14 residues. DNA of the CDR3: TGTGCCTGGAGCATGAAGGGGTTTTACACTGAAGCTTTCTTT. Protein product: CAWSMKGFYTEAFF.

This clonotype was seen a handful of times. V and J are TRBV27 and TRBJ1-1; D may be TRBD1 (5 bases). Per the germline V gene, CDR1 is MNHEY and CDR2 is SMNVEV (reference sequence). This CDR3 comprises 16 residues. V lost 0 bases, J lost 0 bases, and 11 bases lay in between. CDR3: CASSLSGRTMNTEAFF. In DNA, the CDR3 is TGTGCCAGCAGTTTATCGGGCAGGACAATGAACACTGAAGCTTTCTTT.

This clonotype has more than one count but fewer than ten. A much larger clone lies one base from this, so it may be a read error. This chain's CDR3 is CTSGLRTSQETQYF. CDR3 DNA: TGTACCAGCGGACTCCGGACTTCTCAAGAGACCCAGTACTTC. The chain joins TRBV6-1 to TRBJ2-5; D perhaps matches TRBD2 (5 bases). The CDR3 is made up of 14 amino acids. Germline V gives CDR1 MNHNS, CDR2 SASEGT.

This clonotype showed up many times. The chain carries TRBV6-1 and TRBJ2-1; TRBD1 matches at 8 bases. Trimming took 1 base from V and 1 from J; bases not matched to a gene: 6. Germline V gene sequence: CDR1 MNHNS, CDR2 SASEGT. The CDR3 is 17 amino acids. CDR3 region: CASSEGTGWRSYNEQFF. In DNA form, the CDR3 reads TGTGCCAGCAGTGAAGGGACAGGGTGGAGGTCCTACAATGAGCAGTTCTTC.

This clonotype was seen ten or more times. This chain links TRBV13 with TRBJ2-3; 7 positions agree with TRBD2. This CDR3 contains 16 residues. The V gene's germline CDR1 is PRHDT and CDR2 FYEKMQ (reference sequence). The V segment lost 5 bases and the J segment 0 bases; nucleotides outside the gene matches: 8. CDR3 amino acids: CASSQRLAASTDTQYF. The CDR3 DNA reads as TGTGCCAGCAGCCAGAGACTAGCAGCTAGCACAGATACGCAGTATTTT.

The table lists this clonotype with a count of one. The CDR3 DNA follows: TGTGCCAGCAGCGTAGGGGGACCGAGGAACACCATATATTTT. Its translation is CASSVGGPRNTIYF. This rearrangement joins TRBV9 to TRBJ1-3; D is perhaps TRBD1 (5 bases). CDR3 length: 14 amino acids. Germline loops: CDR1 SGDLS, CDR2 YYNGEE. V gave up 0 bases and J gave up 7 bases, with 11 bases separating them.

The chain is built from TRBV7-9 and TRBJ2-5; TRBD1 aligns across 7 bases. The J call may be in error: the DNA end matches TRBJ2-7 better. CDR3 length equals 16 residues. Germline values: CDR1 SEHNR, CDR2 FQNEAQ (reference sequence). DNA for the CDR3: TGTGCCAGCAGCTATGGCTCGCGGACAGGACCCTGCGAGCAGTACTTC. Protein sequence: CASSYGSRTGPCEQYF.

This clonotype was detected only a few times. The CDR3 protein is CASSLAGREDTIYF. CDR3 bases: TGCGCCAGCAGCTTGGCAGGACGGGAGGACACCATATATTTT. The chain has TRBV5-1 and TRBJ1-3; D remains ambiguous. From germline, CDR1 is SGHRS and CDR2 YFSETQ. Trimming stripped 0 bases from V and 8 bases from J, with 12 bases between. The CDR3 runs 14 residues.

V and J are TRBV5-1 and TRBJ2-3, with 9 bases lining up with TRBD1. The V gene's germline CDR1 is SGHRS and CDR2 YFSETQ. The CDR3 contains 16 residues. The V and J ends lost 4 bases and 0 bases, in that order; junction bases with no gene match: 6. DNA of the CDR3: TGCGCCAGCAGCCCGATGGACAGGGGTAGCACAGATACGCAGTATTTT. It encodes CASSPMDRGSTDTQYF.